This is a list of T cell receptor beta chains from one sample in a study of blood T cell repertoires in COVID-19. Some clones are missing from TCRdb's copy, which holds only in-frame ones; the method was immunoSEQ multiplex PCR. The sample has 45,000 to 60,000 clones, more than 80% seen once. Specimen: peripheral blood. The receptors here all came from a human donor in a cohort sampled during active COVID-19. The CDR3 runs from the conserved cysteine through the conserved F or W. A D gene is named only where the DNA matches it firmly.

j_call d_call v_call cdr3_length cdr3_aa
TRBJ1-1 . TRBV5-1 15 CASSASGLVNTEAFF
TRBJ1-1 . TRBV5-6 15 CASSSFNRANTEAFF
TRBJ1-2 . TRBV6-6 15 CASSYSDSSDYGYTF
TRBJ2-7 . TRBV18 17 CASSLQGGGDSSYEQYF
TRBJ1-5 . TRBV18 12 CASSPTDQPQHF
TRBJ2-1 TRBD2 TRBV6-5 16 CASSYSGLADSNEQFF
TRBJ1-5 . TRBV30 15 CAWSGAGNSNQPQHF
TRBJ1-1 TRBD1 TRBV29-1 12 CSANRGDTEAFF
TRBJ2-2 TRBD1 TRBV18 16 CASSPPGQSYTGELFF
TRBJ2-3 TRBD1 TRBV24-1 15 CATSEGTGKTDTQYF
TRBJ2-1 TRBD2 TRBV9 16 CASSVDGRGGRSEQFF
TRBJ2-5 TRBD2 TRBV30 14 CAWSASGGLETQYF
TRBJ1-5 . TRBV6-4 14 CASSENGGAQPQHF
TRBJ2-3 TRBD2 TRBV5-1 16 CASSSGTSGYTDTQYF
TRBJ2-2 TRBD2 TRBV7-2 16 CASSAGLAGHTGELFF
TRBJ1-6 TRBD1 TRBV9 14 CASSADRGRSPLHF
TRBJ2-7 TRBD1 TRBV5-1 14 CASSFGQGSYEQYF
TRBJ2-7 . TRBV5-1 15 CASSLGQFPSYEQYF
TRBJ2-1 TRBD2 TRBV5-5 15 CASSLVSGVNNEQFF
TRBJ2-3 . TRBV14 12 CASSQQTDTQYF
TRBJ2-7 . TRBV7-8 15 CASSLVLGGAYEQYF
TRBJ1-5 . TRBV30 13 CALGREGGQPQHF
TRBJ1-5 . TRBV5-8 15 CASSFDSYSNQPQHF
TRBJ1-1 . TRBV18 16 CASSEVTPGLNTEAFF
TRBJ2-1 . TRBV11-2 13 CASSLDLRNEQFF
TRBJ1-2 TRBD1 TRBV6-5 15 CASLEGQGPGYGYTF
TRBJ1-5 TRBD1 TRBV2 16 CASKSQGAGGNQPQHF
TRBJ1-2 . TRBV12-3/TRBV12-4 13 CASSMQVKPGYTF
TRBJ1-2 TRBD1 TRBV6-2/TRBV6-3 15 CASSTLITGTAGYTF
TRBJ2-7 . TRBV6-5 14 CASTRGQGGGEQYF
TRBJ2-7 TRBD2 TRBV27 16 CASSSLAGGRIYEQYF
TRBJ1-5 TRBD1 TRBV19 15 CASSIIDRERQPQHF
TRBJ2-7 TRBD2 TRBV6-5 15 CASSYSPSGSYEQYF
TRBJ2-5 TRBD2 TRBV7-3 19 CASSLTAGTSGGVGETQYF
TRBJ2-5 TRBD2 TRBV5-1 16 CASNVAGGRGQETQYF
TRBJ2-5 . TRBV24-1 15 CATSVGTGSQETQYF
TRBJ2-5 . TRBV5-1 15 CASSLQEGRQETQYF
TRBJ2-3 . TRBV11-2 16 CASSPKAGPIADTQYF
TRBJ1-1 . TRBV29-1 13 CSVEGAGDTEAFF
TRBJ2-3 . TRBV10-2 15 CASSDTPRGTDTQYF
TRBJ1-1 . TRBV12-3/TRBV12-4 12 CASTSRGTEAFF
TRBJ2-2 . TRBV7-2 15 CASSILQGSTGELFF
TRBJ2-7 . TRBV20-1 11 CSASYSYEQYF
TRBJ1-5 . TRBV30 13 CAWSVGENQPQHF
TRBJ2-1 TRBD2 TRBV3-1/TRBV3-2 19 CASSESGLAGESSYNEQFF
TRBJ1-5 . TRBV7-9 13 CASSPGGNQPQHF